The T cell receptor beta chain under discussion was sequenced for a study of blood T cell repertoires in COVID-19. Study information: There were acute and convalescent COVID-19 samples, and they came from the United States, Italy and Spain.

V lost 2 bases, J lost 3 bases, and 14 bases stayed unmatched. The CDR3 is 18 residues long. The V gene's germline CDR1 is SGHRS and CDR2 YFSETQ. This clone was observed once. Clones were read by immunoSEQ multiplex PCR, and TCRdb kept only the in-frame ones, dropping some. The sample has roughly 190,000 clones; 70% to 85% are singletons. What the recovered Cohort 3 donors had was two negative PCRs, clearance, or symptom resolution. The sample comprised PBMCs or T cells enriched from blood (not recorded which). V gene TRBV5-1 combines with J gene TRBJ2-7, with 10 bases lining up with TRBD2. The TCR sequence derives from a woman in her thirties who had recovered from COVID-19. CDR3 sequence reads: CASSLGALVAGGRYEQYF. CDR3 bases: TGCGCCAGCAGCTTAGGAGCGCTTGTAGCGGGAGGTCGCTACGAGCAGTACTTC.